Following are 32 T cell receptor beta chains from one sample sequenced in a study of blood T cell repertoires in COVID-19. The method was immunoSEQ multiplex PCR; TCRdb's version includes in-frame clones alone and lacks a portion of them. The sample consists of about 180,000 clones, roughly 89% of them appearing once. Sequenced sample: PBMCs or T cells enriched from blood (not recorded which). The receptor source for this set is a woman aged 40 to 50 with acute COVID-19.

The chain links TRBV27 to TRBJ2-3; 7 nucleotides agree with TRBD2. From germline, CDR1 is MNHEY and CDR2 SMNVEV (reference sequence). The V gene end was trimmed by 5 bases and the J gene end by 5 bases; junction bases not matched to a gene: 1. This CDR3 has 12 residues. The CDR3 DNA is TGTGCCAGCAGTCGGGGGGTAGATACGCAGTATTTT. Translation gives CASSRGVDTQYF.

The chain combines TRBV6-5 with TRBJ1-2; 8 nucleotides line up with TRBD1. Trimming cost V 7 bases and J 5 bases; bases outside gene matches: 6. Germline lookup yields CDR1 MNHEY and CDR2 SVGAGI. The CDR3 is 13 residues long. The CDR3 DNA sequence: TGTGCCAGCAACACACGGACAGGGTATGGCTACACCTTC. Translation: CASNTRTGYGYTF.

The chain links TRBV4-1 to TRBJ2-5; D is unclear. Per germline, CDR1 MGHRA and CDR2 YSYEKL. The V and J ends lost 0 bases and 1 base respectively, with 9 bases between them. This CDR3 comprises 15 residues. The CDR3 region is CASSQEGWAQETQYF. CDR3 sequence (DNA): TGCGCCAGCAGCCAAGAGGGCTGGGCCCAAGAGACCCAGTACTTC.

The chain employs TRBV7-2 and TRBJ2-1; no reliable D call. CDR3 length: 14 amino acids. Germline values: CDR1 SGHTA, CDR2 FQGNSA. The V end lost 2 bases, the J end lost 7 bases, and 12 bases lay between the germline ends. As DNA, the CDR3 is TGTGCCAGCAGCTTAATACAGTTTGGGAATGAGCAGTTCTTC. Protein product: CASSLIQFGNEQFF.

The CDR3 loop is CASSEGWSYNEQFF. CDR3 in DNA: TGTGCCAGCAGCGAGGGTTGGTCCTACAATGAGCAGTTCTTC. The chain carries TRBV3-1 (or the pseudogene TRBV3-2) and TRBJ2-1, with a possible D match to TRBD2 (5 bases). CDR3 length equals 14 residues. V lost 5 bases and J lost 1, with 9 bases in between. The V gene's germline CDR1 is LGHDT and CDR2 YNNKEL (reference sequence).

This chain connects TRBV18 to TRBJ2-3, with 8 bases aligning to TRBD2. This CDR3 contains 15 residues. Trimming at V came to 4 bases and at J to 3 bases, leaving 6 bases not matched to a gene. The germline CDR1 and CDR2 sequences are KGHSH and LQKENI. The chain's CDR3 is CASSRAGVGTDTQYF. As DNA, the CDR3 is TGTGCCAGCTCACGAGCGGGAGTTGGTACAGATACGCAGTATTTT. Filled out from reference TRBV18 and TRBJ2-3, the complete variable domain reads NAGVMQNPRHLVRRRGQEARLRCSPMKGHSHVYWYRQLPEEGLKFMVYLQKENIIDESGMPKERFSAEFPKEGPSILRIQQVVRGDSAAYFCASSRAGVGTDTQYFGPGTRLTVL.

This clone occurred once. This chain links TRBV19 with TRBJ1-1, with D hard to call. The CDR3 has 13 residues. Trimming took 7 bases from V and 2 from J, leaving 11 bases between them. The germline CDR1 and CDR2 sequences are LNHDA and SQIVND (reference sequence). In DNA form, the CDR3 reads TGTGCCAGTACTCGGGAGGTCAACACTGAAGCTTTCTTT. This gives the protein CASTREVNTEAFF.

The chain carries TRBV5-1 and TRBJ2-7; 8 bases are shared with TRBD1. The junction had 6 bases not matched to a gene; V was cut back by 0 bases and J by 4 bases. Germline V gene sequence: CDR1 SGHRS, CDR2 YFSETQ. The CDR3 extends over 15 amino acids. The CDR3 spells CASSLDGQGVYEQYF. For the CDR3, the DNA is TGCGCCAGCAGCTTGGATGGACAGGGTGTGTACGAGCAGTACTTC.

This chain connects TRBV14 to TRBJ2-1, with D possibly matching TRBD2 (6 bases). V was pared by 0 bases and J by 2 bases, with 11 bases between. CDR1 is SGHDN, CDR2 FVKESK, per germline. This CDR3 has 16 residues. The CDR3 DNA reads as TGTGCCAGCAGCCAAGAGGGCGGGACGGCCTACAATGAGCAGTTCTTC. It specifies CASSQEGGTAYNEQFF.

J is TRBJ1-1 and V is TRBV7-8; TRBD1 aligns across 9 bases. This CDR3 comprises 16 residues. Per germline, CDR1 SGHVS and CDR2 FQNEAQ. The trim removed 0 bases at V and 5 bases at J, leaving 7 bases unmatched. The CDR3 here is CASSLALDRGGTEAFF. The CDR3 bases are TGTGCCAGCAGCTTAGCGCTGGACAGGGGAGGAACTGAAGCTTTCTTT.

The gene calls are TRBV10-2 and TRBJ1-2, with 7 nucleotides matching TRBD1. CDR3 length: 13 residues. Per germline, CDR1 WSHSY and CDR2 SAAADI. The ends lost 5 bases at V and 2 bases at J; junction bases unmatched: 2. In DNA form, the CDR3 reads TGCGCCAGCAGTACCAGGGGGAACTATGGCTACACCTTC. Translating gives CASSTRGNYGYTF.

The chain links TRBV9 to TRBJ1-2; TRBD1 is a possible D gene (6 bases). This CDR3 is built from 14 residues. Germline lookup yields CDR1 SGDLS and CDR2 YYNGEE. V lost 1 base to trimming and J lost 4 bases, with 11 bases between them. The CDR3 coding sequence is TGTGCCAGCAGCGTAACTCAGGGGACCTATGGCTACACCTTC. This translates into CASSVTQGTYGYTF.

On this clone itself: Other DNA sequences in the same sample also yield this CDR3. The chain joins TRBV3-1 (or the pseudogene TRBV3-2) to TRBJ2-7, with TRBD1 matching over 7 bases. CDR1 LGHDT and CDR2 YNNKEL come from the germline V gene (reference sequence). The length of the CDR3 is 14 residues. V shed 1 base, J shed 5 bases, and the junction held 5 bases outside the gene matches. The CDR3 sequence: CASSQGTGADEQYF. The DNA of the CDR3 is TGTGCCAGCAGCCAAGGTACAGGGGCGGACGAGCAGTACTTC.

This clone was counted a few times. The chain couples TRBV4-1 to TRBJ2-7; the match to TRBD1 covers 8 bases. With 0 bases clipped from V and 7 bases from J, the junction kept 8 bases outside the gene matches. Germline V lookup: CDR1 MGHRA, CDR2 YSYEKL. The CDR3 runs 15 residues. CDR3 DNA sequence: TGCGCCAGCAGCCAAGAGAGCCAGGGGGCTAGGGAGCAGTACTTC. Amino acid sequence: CASSQESQGAREQYF.

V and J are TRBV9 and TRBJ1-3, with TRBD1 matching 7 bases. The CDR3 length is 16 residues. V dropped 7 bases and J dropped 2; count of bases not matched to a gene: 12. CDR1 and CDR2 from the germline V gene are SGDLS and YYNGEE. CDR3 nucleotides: TGTGCCAGCGGCGGGATAGACAGGGACCCTGGAAACACCATATATTTT. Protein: CASGGIDRDPGNTIYF.

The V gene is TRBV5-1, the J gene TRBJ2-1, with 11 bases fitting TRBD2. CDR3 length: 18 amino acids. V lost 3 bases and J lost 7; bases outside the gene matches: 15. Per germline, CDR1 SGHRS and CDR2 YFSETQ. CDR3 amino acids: CASSSFGSSGRIQNEQFF. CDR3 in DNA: TGCGCCAGCAGCTCGTTCGGCTCTAGCGGGAGGATTCAGAATGAGCAGTTCTTC.

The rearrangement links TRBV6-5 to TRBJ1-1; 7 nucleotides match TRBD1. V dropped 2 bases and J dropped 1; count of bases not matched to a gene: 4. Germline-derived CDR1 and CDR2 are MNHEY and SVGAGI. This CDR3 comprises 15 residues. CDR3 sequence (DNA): TGTGCCAGCAGTTACCACAGGGGTAGGAACACTGAAGCTTTCTTT. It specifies CASSYHRGRNTEAFF.

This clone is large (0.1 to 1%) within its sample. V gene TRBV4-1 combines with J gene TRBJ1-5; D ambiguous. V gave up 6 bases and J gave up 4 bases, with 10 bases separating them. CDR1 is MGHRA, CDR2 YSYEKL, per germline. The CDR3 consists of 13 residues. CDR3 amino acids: CASSLVPNQPQHF. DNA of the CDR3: TGCGCCAGCAGTCTAGTCCCTAATCAGCCCCAGCATTTT.

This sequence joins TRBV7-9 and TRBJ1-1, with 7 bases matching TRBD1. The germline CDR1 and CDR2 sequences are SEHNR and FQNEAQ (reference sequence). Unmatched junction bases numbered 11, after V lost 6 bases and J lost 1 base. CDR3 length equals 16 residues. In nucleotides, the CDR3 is TGTGCCAGCAGTTCACAGGGGTTTGTGGAGAACACTGAAGCTTTCTTT. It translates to CASSSQGFVENTEAFF.

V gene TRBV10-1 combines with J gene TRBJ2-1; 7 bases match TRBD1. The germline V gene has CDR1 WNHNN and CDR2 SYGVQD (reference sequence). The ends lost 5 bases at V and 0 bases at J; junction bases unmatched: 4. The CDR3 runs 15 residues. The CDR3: CASSLGQYSYNEQFF. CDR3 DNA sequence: TGCGCCAGCAGTTTGGGACAGTACTCCTACAATGAGCAGTTCTTC.

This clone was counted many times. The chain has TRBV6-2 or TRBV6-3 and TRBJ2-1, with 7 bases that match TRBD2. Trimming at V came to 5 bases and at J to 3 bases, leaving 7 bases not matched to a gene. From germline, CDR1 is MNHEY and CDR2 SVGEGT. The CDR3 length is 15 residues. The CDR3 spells CASSAAGRVYNEQFF. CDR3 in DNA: TGTGCCAGCAGTGCAGCGGGGAGAGTCTACAATGAGCAGTTCTTC.

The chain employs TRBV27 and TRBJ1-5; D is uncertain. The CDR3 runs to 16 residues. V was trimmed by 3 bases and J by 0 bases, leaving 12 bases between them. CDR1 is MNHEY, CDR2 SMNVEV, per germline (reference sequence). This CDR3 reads CASSLRADYSNQPQHF. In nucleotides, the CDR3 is TGTGCCAGCAGTTTGCGGGCGGATTATAGCAATCAGCCCCAGCATTTT.

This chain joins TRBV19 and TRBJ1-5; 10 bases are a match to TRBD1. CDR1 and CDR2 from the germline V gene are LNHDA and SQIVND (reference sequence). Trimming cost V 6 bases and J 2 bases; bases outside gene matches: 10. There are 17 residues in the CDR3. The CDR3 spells CASRVLGQGVGNQPQHF. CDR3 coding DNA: TGTGCCAGTAGAGTACTTGGACAGGGGGTTGGCAATCAGCCCCAGCATTTT. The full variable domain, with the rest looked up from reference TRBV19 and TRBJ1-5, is DGGITQSPKYLFRKEGQNVTLSCEQNLNHDAMYWYRQDPGQGLRLIYYSQIVNDFQKGDIAEGYSVSREKKESFPLTVTSAQKNPTAFYLCASRVLGQGVGNQPQHFGDGTRLSIL.

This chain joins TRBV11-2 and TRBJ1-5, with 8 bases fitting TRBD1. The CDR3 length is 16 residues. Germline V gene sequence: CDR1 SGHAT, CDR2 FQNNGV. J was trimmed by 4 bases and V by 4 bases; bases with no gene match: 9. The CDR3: CASSYLGQVYNQPQHF. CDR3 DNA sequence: TGTGCCAGCAGCTACCTGGGACAGGTATATAATCAGCCCCAGCATTTT.

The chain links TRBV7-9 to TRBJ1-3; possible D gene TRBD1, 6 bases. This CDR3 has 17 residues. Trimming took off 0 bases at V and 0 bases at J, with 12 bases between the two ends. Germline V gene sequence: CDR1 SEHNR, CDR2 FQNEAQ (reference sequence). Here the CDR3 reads CASSLAGQRSSGNTIYF. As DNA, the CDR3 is TGTGCCAGCAGCTTAGCCGGACAGCGGAGCTCTGGAAACACCATATATTTT.

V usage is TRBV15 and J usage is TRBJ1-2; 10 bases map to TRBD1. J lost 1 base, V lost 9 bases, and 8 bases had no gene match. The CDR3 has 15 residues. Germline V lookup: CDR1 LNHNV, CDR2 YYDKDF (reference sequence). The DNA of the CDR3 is TGTGCCACTCGACAAGGACAGGGGGTTAACTATGGCTACACCTTC. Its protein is CATRQGQGVNYGYTF.

CDR3 nucleotides: TGTGCCAGCAGCTTAGCGGCCCCCGAGCAGTACTTC. This sequence encodes CASSLAAPEQYF. The chain employs TRBV7-9 and TRBJ2-7; D unclear. From germline, CDR1 is SEHNR and CDR2 FQNEAQ (reference sequence). V shed 0 bases and J shed 6 bases, with 6 bases lying between them. This CDR3 is built from 12 residues.

This CDR3 reads CASRHGLANTGELFF. The CDR3 DNA sequence: TGTGCCAGCAGACACGGACTAGCGAACACCGGGGAGCTGTTTTTT. The rearrangement links TRBV27 to TRBJ2-2; 7 bases line up with TRBD2. Germline V CDR1 and CDR2: MNHEY, SMNVEV (reference sequence). The CDR3 sequence is 15 residues long. Unmatched junction bases numbered 4, after V lost 6 bases and J lost 0 bases.

The CDR3, as DNA: TGTGCCAGCTCCGAGACTAGCGGGAGGCCACAAGAGACCCAGTACTTC. Translating it yields CASSETSGRPQETQYF. The genes are TRBV18 and TRBJ2-5; TRBD2 matches at 13 bases. The CDR3 has 16 residues. V gave up 6 bases and J gave up 2 bases; unmatched junction bases: 6. The V gene's germline CDR1 is KGHSH and CDR2 LQKENI. The entire variable domain, with the rest obtained from reference TRBV18 and TRBJ2-5, is as follows: NAGVMQNPRHLVRRRGQEARLRCSPMKGHSHVYWYRQLPEEGLKFMVYLQKENIIDESGMPKERFSAEFPKEGPSILRIQQVVRGDSAAYFCASSETSGRPQETQYFGPGTRLLVL.

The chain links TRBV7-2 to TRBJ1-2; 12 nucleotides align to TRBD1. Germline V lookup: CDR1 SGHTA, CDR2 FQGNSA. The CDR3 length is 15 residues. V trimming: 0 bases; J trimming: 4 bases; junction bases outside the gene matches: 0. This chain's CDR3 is CASSLAGQGAYGYTF. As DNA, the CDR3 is TGTGCCAGCAGCTTAGCGGGACAGGGGGCCTATGGCTACACCTTC.

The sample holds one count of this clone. This CDR3 reads CASSMRGGSNQPQHF. The CDR3 nucleotides read TGTGCCAGTAGTATGAGGGGAGGTAGCAATCAGCCCCAGCATTTT. The chain links TRBV19 to TRBJ1-5, with D tentatively TRBD1 (5 bases). Per germline, CDR1 LNHDA and CDR2 SQIVND (reference sequence). This CDR3 has 15 amino acids. Trimming took off 3 bases at V and 0 bases at J, with 9 bases between the two ends.

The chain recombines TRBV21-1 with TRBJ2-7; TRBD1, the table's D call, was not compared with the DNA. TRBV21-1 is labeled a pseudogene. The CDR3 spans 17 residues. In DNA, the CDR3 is TGTGCCAGCGGTCCGGGACATCTTTTCCTTTTGGTCTACGAGCAGTACTTC. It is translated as CASGPGHLFLLVYEQYF.